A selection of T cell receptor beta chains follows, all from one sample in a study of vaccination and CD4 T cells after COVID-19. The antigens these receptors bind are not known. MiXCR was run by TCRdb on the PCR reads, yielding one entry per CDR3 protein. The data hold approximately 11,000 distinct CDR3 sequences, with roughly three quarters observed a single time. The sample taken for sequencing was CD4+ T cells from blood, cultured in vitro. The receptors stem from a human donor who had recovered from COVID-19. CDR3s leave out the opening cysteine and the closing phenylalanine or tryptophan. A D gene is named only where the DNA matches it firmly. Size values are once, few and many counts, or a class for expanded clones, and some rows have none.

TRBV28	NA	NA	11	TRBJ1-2	ASSVGGNYGYT
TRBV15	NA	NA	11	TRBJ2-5	ATSRPPAETQY
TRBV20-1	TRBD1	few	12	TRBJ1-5	SAAGTGSGQPQH
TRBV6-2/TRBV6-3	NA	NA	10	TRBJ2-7	ASSPQSYEQY
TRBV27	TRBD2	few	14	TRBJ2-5	ASSLGLAGGQETQY
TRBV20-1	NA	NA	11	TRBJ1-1	SALGTLGTEAF
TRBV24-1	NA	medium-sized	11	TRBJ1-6	ATSDLPGAPLH
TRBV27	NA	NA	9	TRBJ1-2	ASSLFGRPR
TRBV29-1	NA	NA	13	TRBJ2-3	SADPRVGGTDTQY
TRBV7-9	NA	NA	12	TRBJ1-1	ASSASYMNTEAF
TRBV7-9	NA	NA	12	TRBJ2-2	ASSLFRATGELF
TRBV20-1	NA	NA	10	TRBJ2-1	SARDFYNEQF
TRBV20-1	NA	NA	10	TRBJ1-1	SASYYEAEAF
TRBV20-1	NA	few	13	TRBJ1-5	SARPWTLANQPQH
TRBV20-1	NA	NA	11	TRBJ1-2	SARRQTNYGYT
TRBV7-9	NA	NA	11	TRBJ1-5	ASSLTGPQPQH
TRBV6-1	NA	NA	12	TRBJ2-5	ASSESPLRETQY